A single TCR beta chain is shown here with its context. What it recognizes is unknown. Time point noted: pretreatment peripheral blood. Patients had locally advanced or metastatic urothelial carcinoma. This sample was taken from a study of PD-L1 blockade in urothelial cancer. Study outcomes and limitations: A below-median TCR clonality in blood before treatment predicted better survival.

The V and J ends lost 6 bases and 4 bases respectively, with 5 bases between them. The CDR3 has 11 amino acids. Germline values: CDR1 MGHDK, CDR2 SYGVNS. Assay used: immunoSEQ multiplex PCR; TCRdb lists only in-frame clones, some missing. The sample carries about 72,000 clones, around 88% recorded once. This TCR was sampled from a man aged 60 to 75 with urothelial cancer. The sample consisted of PBMCs, taken around atezolizumab (anti-PD-L1) treatment. V is TRBV25-1 and J is TRBJ2-3; D ambiguous. CDR3 in amino acids: CASSSADTQYF. CDR3 in DNA: TGTGCCAGCAGCAGCGCAGATACGCAGTATTTT.